The 10 T cell receptor beta chains below come from one sample, sequenced in a study of blood T cell repertoires in COVID-19. Generated by immunoSEQ multiplex PCR, the TCRdb table keeps only in-frame clones and is missing some. The sample lists around 300,000 clones; 80% to 90% were seen once. Sequenced sample: peripheral blood. The receptors stem from a woman aged 70 to 79 with acute or convalescent COVID-19.

The V gene is TRBV3-1 (or the pseudogene TRBV3-2), the J gene TRBJ2-7; no clear D gene. The V and J ends lost 1 base and 4 bases respectively, with 5 bases between them. Germline CDR1 and CDR2: LGHDT and YNNKEL (reference sequence). This CDR3 spans 12 amino acids. CDR3 amino acids: CASSQVQYEQYF. The CDR3 DNA reads TGTGCCAGCAGCCAAGTACAATACGAGCAGTACTTC.

V gene TRBV5-5 combines with J gene TRBJ1-1; 7 bases align to TRBD1. CDR3 length equals 16 residues. V was pared by 3 bases and J by 6 bases, with 14 bases of the junction left unmatched. CDR1 SGHKS and CDR2 YYEKEE come from the germline V gene (reference sequence). The CDR3 is CASSSWWQTGSPEAFF. The CDR3 DNA is TGTGCCAGCAGCTCTTGGTGGCAGACAGGGAGCCCTGAAGCTTTCTTT. The variable domain in full, completed from reference TRBV5-5 and TRBJ1-1, reads DAGVTQSPTHLIKTRGQQVTLRCSPISGHKSVSWYQQVLGQGPQFIFQYYEKEERGRGNFPDRFSARQFPNYSSELNVNALLLGDSALYLCASSSWWQTGSPEAFFGQGTRLTVV.

V gene TRBV7-9 combines with J gene TRBJ1-1, with 9 bases matching TRBD1. Germline V lookup: CDR1 SEHNR, CDR2 FQNEAQ (reference sequence). The CDR3 totals 14 residues. The J segment lost 9 bases and the V segment lost 5 bases, leaving 10 bases of the junction unmatched. The CDR3 here is CASSPGGNRGQAFF. The CDR3 region has the DNA TGTGCCAGCAGCCCTGGAGGCAACAGGGGGCAAGCTTTCTTT.

The genes are TRBV18 and TRBJ1-1, with a weak D call TRBD1 (5 bases). V gave up 1 base and J gave up 5 bases, with 5 bases separating them. CDR1 and CDR2 from the germline V gene are KGHSH and LQKENI. The CDR3 contains 12 residues. The chain's CDR3 is CASSPQGTEAFF. CDR3 nucleotides: TGTGCCAGCTCACCACAGGGGACTGAAGCTTTCTTT. Full variable domain (rest looked up from reference TRBV18 and TRBJ1-1): NAGVMQNPRHLVRRRGQEARLRCSPMKGHSHVYWYRQLPEEGLKFMVYLQKENIIDESGMPKERFSAEFPKEGPSILRIQQVVRGDSAAYFCASSPQGTEAFFGQGTRLTVV.

The chain combines TRBV6-5 with TRBJ2-2; 9 bases are a match to TRBD2. CDR1 is MNHEY and CDR2 is SVGAGI in the germline V gene. The CDR3 length is 15 residues. Trimming cost V 11 bases and J 7 bases; bases outside gene matches: 14. In DNA form, the CDR3 reads TGTGCCGGCCCCACGGCGGGGGGGCCGGGCGGGGAGCTGTTTTTT. It encodes CAGPTAGGPGGELFF.

J is TRBJ1-4 and V is TRBV6-6; possibly TRBD1 for D (6 bases). Between the trimmed V and J ends, which lost 4 bases and 2 bases, there was a span of 8 bases. Germline-derived CDR1 and CDR2 are MNHNY and SVGAGI (reference sequence). CDR3 length: 14 amino acids. The CDR3 region has the DNA TGTGCCAGCAGTTGGGGGCCTACTAATGAAAAACTGTTTTTT. It is translated as CASSWGPTNEKLFF.

This clone has just a few counts. V and J are TRBV2 and TRBJ1-2; D not certain. The germline CDR1 and CDR2 sequences are SNHLY and FYNNEI. The germline V and J ends were trimmed by 6 bases and 4 bases, with 9 bases remaining between them. This CDR3 is 12 amino acids long. The CDR3 sequence is CASRGSFYGYTF. In DNA form, the CDR3 reads TGTGCCAGCAGGGGGAGTTTCTATGGCTACACCTTC.

J is TRBJ1-1 and V is TRBV7-9, with D uncertain. Trimming took 5 bases from V and 5 from J, leaving 12 bases between them. Germline lookup yields CDR1 SEHNR and CDR2 FQNEAQ (reference sequence). The CDR3 is made up of 13 amino acids. This chain's CDR3 is CASSRNGKTEAFF. As DNA, the CDR3 is TGTGCCAGCAGCAGAAACGGGAAAACTGAAGCTTTCTTT.

The V call is TRBV6-6, the J call TRBJ1-2; D remains ambiguous. The germline CDR1 and CDR2 sequences are MNHNY and SVGAGI (reference sequence). The CDR3 runs to 12 residues. V was cut by 2 bases and J by 7 bases, with 8 bases left in between. CDR3 loop: CASSYAPGGYTF. The DNA of the CDR3 is TGTGCCAGCAGTTACGCACCGGGTGGCTACACCTTC.

The chain links TRBV4-2 to TRBJ2-1; TRBD1 aligns across 7 bases. CDR1 is LGHNA, CDR2 YNFKEQ, per germline. Trimming took 3 bases from V and 0 from J; bases not matched to a gene: 2. The CDR3 consists of 15 residues. The CDR3 bases are TGTGCCAGCAGCCAGAACAGGGGCTCCTACAATGAGCAGTTCTTC. It is translated as CASSQNRGSYNEQFF.